The clone carrying this TCR beta chain was observed a few times. Its antigen is undetermined. V gave up 0 bases and J gave up 10 bases, with 22 bases separating them. CDR1 SGDLS and CDR2 YYNGEE come from the germline V gene. The CDR3 spans 16 residues. Using constant-segment primers, 5'RACE produced TCR alpha and TCR beta cDNA libraries carrying sample barcodes and UMIs. TCRdb processed the 5' RACE reads anew with MiXCR; each CDR3 protein has one entry. The sample has 550,000 to 700,000 distinct CDR3 sequences; about 18% are singletons. The sample originates from a study of T-cell memory formation after mild COVID-19. The study's findings and limits: Researchers found some responding clones in pre-infection memory, a sign that cross-reactive memory joined. Clones that contracted from day 15 to 85 were balanced CD4/CD8, while later expanders leaned CD4+. For contracting clones, CD4+ ones sat mainly in CM and EM, CD8+ in EMRA.

The TCR comes from an adult woman who had mild COVID-19 (a few samples of this study predate the infection). Cell type and time point are not known. The J gene is TRBJ1-2, the V gene TRBV9; tentative D call: TRBD1 (5 bases). The sequenced sample was PBMCs or a T cell subset sorted from them (not recorded which). The CDR3 loop reads CASSVAPGLQDFAYTF. The CDR3 coding sequence is TGTGCCAGCAGCGTAGCCCCGGGACTGCAGGATTTCGCCTACACCTTC.